This is a list of T cell receptor beta chains from one sample in a study of T cells after yellow fever vaccination. TCRdb re-called the 5' RACE reads through MiXCR, storing one row per CDR3 protein. The sample includes hundreds of thousands of distinct CDR3 sequences, around 12% of them seen just once. This material consisted of CD4+ T cells sorted from PBMCs, taken 15 days after the yellow fever booster vaccination. The origin of the receptors is a man between 18 and 29 years old who received the YFV17D yellow fever vaccine. Both conserved end residues are part of each CDR3. D genes are given only for firm matches. A row's size may be missing; if present it is once, few, many or a size class.

J: TRBJ2-2
size: few
D: NA
V: TRBV28
CDR3: CASSLLQPRRNTGELFF
DNA: TGTGCCAGCAGTTTACTCCAACCGCGACGGAACACCGGGGAGCTGTTTTTT

J: TRBJ2-3
size: NA
D: NA
V: TRBV20-1
CDR3: CSAREVAKVNTQYF
DNA: TGCAGTGCTAGAGAGGTAGCTAAGGTGAATACGCAGTATTTT

J: TRBJ2-5
size: NA
D: TRBD2
V: TRBV24-1
CDR3: CATSVDGGSSETQYF
DNA: TGTGCCACCAGTGTCGACGGGGGGAGCAGTGAGACCCAGTACTTC

J: TRBJ2-1
size: NA
D: NA
V: TRBV7-3
CDR3: CASSAQGSYNEQFF
DNA: TGTGCCAGCAGCGCCCAGGGGTCCTACAATGAGCAGTTCTTC

J: TRBJ1-1
size: many
D: NA
V: TRBV10-3
CDR3: CAISDSGTLDTEAFF
DNA: TGTGCCATCAGTGACTCGGGGACGTTGGACACTGAAGCTTTCTTT

J: TRBJ2-1
size: few
D: NA
V: TRBV7-3
CDR3: CASRPQDEQFF
DNA: TGTGCCAGCCGCCCTCAAGATGAGCAGTTCTTC

J: TRBJ1-1
size: NA
D: NA
V: TRBV4-3
CDR3: CASSRVEQGNEAFF
DNA: TGCGCCAGCAGCCGAGTTGAACAGGGTAATGAAGCTTTCTTT

J: TRBJ2-6
size: NA
D: NA
V: TRBV19
CDR3: CASRPIISGANVLTF
DNA: TGTGCCAGTAGACCGATCATCTCTGGGGCCAACGTCCTGACTTTC

J: TRBJ2-3
size: NA
D: NA
V: TRBV5-1
CDR3: CASSPADSETDTQYF
DNA: TGCGCCAGCAGCCCCGCGGACAGTGAGACAGATACGCAGTATTTT

J: TRBJ1-1
size: NA
D: NA
V: TRBV6-6
CDR3: CASSRVVLGSTEAFF
DNA: TGTGCCAGCAGCCGCGTTGTGTTGGGGAGCACTGAAGCTTTCTTT

J: TRBJ1-2
size: few
D: TRBD1
V: TRBV28
CDR3: CASISGRGRILNNYGYTF
DNA: TGTGCCAGCATCTCGGGCAGGGGGCGCATCTTGAATAACTATGGCTACACCTTC

J: TRBJ2-5
size: NA
D: NA
V: TRBV12-3/TRBV12-4
CDR3: CASTLGSIGYQETQYF
DNA: TGTGCCAGCACCCTGGGTTCCATTGGCTACCAAGAGACCCAGTACTTC

J: TRBJ2-3
size: few
D: TRBD2
V: TRBV11-2
CDR3: CASSFSGGGTDTQYF
DNA: TGTGCCAGCAGCTTTAGCGGGGGAGGCACAGATACGCAGTATTTT

J: TRBJ1-2
size: few
D: TRBD1
V: TRBV27
CDR3: CASSSGLTGGYGYGYTF
DNA: TGTGCCAGCAGTTCCGGCCTTACAGGGGGCTATGGCTATGGCTACACCTTC

J: TRBJ2-1
size: few
D: NA
V: TRBV5-1
CDR3: CASSLGGSPSYNEQFF
DNA: TGCGCCAGCAGCTTGGGAGGCAGCCCGTCCTACAATGAGCAGTTCTTC

J: TRBJ1-4
size: many
D: NA
V: TRBV5-1
CDR3: CASSKGEGEKLFF
DNA: TGCGCCAGCAGCAAGGGCGAGGGGGAAAAACTGTTTTTT

J: TRBJ1-5
size: few
D: NA
V: TRBV7-9
CDR3: CATGKPNQPQHF
DNA: TGTGCCACCGGGAAACCCAATCAGCCCCAGCATTTT

J: TRBJ2-3
size: few
D: NA
V: TRBV5-1
CDR3: CASSPHTDTQYF
DNA: TGCGCCAGCAGCCCACACACAGATACGCAGTATTTT

J: TRBJ2-2
size: many
D: NA
V: TRBV19
CDR3: CASSLQIGELFF
DNA: TGTGCCAGTAGTCTTCAAATCGGGGAGCTGTTTTTT

J: TRBJ1-4
size: few
D: NA
V: TRBV7-8
CDR3: CASRDRGRYGEKLFF
DNA: TGTGCCAGCAGGGATAGAGGACGGTACGGCGAAAAACTGTTTTTT

J: TRBJ2-5
size: many
D: NA
V: TRBV7-2
CDR3: CASSWYGGPQETQYF
DNA: TGTGCCAGCAGCTGGTACGGGGGGCCCCAAGAGACCCAGTACTTC

J: TRBJ2-4
size: NA
D: TRBD2
V: TRBV11-2
CDR3: CASSSNSGGAALRIQYF
DNA: TGTGCCAGCAGCTCGAATAGCGGGGGGGCCGCGCTTCGCATTCAGTACTTC

J: TRBJ1-4
size: NA
D: TRBD1
V: TRBV4-1
CDR3: CASSRTGSFLNEKLFF
DNA: TGCGCCAGCAGTCGGACAGGGAGCTTTCTTAATGAAAAACTGTTTTTT

J: TRBJ2-5
size: many
D: TRBD1
V: TRBV15
CDR3: CATSKLQGSETQYF
DNA: TGTGCCACCAGCAAGTTACAGGGGAGTGAGACCCAGTACTTC

J: TRBJ2-1
size: NA
D: TRBD2
V: TRBV10-1
CDR3: CASSQLAGAGNEQFF
DNA: TGCGCCAGCAGTCAACTAGCGGGGGCTGGCAATGAGCAGTTCTTC

J: TRBJ2-7
size: few
D: NA
V: TRBV12-3/TRBV12-4
CDR3: CASSTDISYEQYF
DNA: TGTGCCAGCAGTACGGACATCTCCTACGAGCAGTACTTC

J: TRBJ2-2
size: many
D: TRBD1
V: TRBV20-1
CDR3: CSARQGNTGELFF
DNA: TGCAGTGCTCGACAGGGGAACACCGGGGAGCTGTTTTTT